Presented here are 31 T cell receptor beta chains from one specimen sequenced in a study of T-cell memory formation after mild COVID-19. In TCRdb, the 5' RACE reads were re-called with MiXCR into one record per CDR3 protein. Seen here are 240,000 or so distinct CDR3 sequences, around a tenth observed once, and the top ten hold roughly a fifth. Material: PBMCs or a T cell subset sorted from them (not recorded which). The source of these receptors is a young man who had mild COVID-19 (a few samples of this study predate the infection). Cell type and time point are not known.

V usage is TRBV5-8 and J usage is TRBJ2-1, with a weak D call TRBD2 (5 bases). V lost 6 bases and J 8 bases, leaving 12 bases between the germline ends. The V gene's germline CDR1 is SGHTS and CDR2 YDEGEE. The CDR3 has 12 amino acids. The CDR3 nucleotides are TGTGCCAGCAACGACTACGGGGATGAGCAGTTCTTC. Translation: CASNDYGDEQFF.

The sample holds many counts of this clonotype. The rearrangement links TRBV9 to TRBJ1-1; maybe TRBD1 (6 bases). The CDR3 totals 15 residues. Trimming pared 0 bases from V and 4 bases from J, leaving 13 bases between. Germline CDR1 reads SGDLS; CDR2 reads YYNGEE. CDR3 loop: CASSVGSPGATEAFF. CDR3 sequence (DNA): TGTGCCAGCAGCGTAGGCTCGCCGGGGGCCACTGAAGCTTTCTTT.

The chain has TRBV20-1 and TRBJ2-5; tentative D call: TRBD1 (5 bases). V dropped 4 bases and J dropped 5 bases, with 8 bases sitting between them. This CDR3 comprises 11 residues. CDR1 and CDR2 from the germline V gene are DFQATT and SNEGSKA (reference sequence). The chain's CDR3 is CSAIYRETQYF. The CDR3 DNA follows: TGCAGTGCTATATACAGGGAGACCCAGTACTTC.

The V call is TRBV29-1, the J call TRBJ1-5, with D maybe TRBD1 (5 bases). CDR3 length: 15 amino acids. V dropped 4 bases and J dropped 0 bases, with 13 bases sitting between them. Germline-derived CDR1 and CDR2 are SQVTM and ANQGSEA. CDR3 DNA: TGCAGCGTTGCTGGGGGGATGTATAGCAATCAGCCCCAGCATTTT. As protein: CSVAGGMYSNQPQHF.

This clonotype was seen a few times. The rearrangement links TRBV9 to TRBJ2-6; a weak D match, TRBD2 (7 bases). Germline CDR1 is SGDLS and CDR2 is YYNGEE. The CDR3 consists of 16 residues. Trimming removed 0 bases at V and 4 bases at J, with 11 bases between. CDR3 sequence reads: CASSVDGGRGANVLTF. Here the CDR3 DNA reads TGTGCCAGCAGCGTAGACGGGGGGCGAGGGGCCAACGTCCTGACTTTC.

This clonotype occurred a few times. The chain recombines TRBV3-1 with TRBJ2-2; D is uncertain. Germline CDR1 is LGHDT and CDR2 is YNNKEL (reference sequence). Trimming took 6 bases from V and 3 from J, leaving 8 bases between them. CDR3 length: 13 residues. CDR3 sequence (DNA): TGTGCCAGCAGAATCACTCACACCGGGGAGCTGTTTTTT. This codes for CASRITHTGELFF.

CDR3 amino acids: CASRSRRVGYGYTF. The CDR3 region has the DNA TGTGCCAGCAGATCCCGAAGGGTGGGCTATGGCTACACCTTC. The rearrangement joins TRBV12-3 or TRBV12-4 to TRBJ1-2; D not certain. The CDR3 is made up of 14 amino acids. The ends were cut back, 6 bases at V and 4 bases at J, with 15 bases in the middle.

CDR3 bases: TGTGCCAGCAGCCCCACTAGCGGGTTTAGAAATGAGCAGTTCTTC. It translates to CASSPTSGFRNEQFF. This rearrangement joins TRBV12-3 or TRBV12-4 to TRBJ2-1; 9 bases align to TRBD2. V was pared by 6 bases and J by 7 bases, with 10 bases of the junction left unmatched. The CDR3 has 15 amino acids.

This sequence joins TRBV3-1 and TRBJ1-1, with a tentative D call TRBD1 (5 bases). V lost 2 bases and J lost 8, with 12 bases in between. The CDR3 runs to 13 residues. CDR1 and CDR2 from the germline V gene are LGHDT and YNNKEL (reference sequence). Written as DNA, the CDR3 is TGTGCCAGCAGCCAATGGACGGGGGACGAAGCTTTCTTT. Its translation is CASSQWTGDEAFF.

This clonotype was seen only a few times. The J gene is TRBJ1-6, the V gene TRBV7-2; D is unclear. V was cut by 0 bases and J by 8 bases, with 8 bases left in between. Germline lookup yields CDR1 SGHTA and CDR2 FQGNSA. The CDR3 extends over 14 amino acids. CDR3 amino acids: CASSLATRDSPLHF. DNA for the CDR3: TGTGCCAGCAGCTTAGCAACTCGAGATTCACCCCTCCACTTT.

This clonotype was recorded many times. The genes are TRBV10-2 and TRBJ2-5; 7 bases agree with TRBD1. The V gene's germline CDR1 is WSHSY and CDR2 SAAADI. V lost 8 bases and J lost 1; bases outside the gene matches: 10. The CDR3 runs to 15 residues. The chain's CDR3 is CASLEAGGVQETQYF. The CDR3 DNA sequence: TGCGCCAGCCTAGAGGCAGGGGGAGTCCAAGAGACCCAGTACTTC.

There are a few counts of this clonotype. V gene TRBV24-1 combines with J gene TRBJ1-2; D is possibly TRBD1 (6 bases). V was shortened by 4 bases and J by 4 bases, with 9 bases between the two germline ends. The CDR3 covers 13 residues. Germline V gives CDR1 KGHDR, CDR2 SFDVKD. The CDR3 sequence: CATSEGAGYGYTF. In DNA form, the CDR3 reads TGTGCCACCAGTGAGGGGGCTGGCTATGGCTACACCTTC.

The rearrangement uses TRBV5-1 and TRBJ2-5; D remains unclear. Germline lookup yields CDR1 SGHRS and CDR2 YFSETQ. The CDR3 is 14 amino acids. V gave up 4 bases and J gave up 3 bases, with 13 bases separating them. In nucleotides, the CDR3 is TGCGCCAGCAGCCCCCTGGACCCTAAAGAGACCCAGTACTTC. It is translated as CASSPLDPKETQYF.

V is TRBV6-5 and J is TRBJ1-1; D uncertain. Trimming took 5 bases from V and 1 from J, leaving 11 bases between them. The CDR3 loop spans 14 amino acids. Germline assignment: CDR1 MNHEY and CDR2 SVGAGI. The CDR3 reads CASSPLDGNTEAFF. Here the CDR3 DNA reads TGTGCCAGCAGTCCTCTGGACGGGAACACTGAAGCTTTCTTT.

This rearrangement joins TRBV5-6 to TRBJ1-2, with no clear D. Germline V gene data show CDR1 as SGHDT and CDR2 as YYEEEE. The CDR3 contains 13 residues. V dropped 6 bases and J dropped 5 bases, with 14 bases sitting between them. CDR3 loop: CASTGLGGYGYTF. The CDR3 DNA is TGTGCCAGCACGGGGTTAGGAGGATATGGCTACACCTTC.

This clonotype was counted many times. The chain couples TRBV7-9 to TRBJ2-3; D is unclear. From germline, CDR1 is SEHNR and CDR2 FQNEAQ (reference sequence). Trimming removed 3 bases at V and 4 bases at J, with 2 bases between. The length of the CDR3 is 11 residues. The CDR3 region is CASSFPDTQYF. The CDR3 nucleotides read TGTGCCAGCAGCTTTCCAGATACGCAGTATTTT.

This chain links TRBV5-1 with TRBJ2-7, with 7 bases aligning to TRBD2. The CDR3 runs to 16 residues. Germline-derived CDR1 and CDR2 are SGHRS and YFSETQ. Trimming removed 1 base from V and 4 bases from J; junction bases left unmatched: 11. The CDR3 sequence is CASSLSVWGGIYEQYF. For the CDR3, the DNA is TGCGCCAGCAGCTTGTCCGTCTGGGGGGGGATTTACGAGCAGTACTTC.

The CDR3 region is CATQDRGNEQYV. The CDR3 DNA reads TGTGCCACCCAGGACAGGGGCAACGAGCAGTACGTC. The chain uses TRBV24-1 and TRBJ2-7, with 9 bases fitting TRBD1. The CDR3 is 12 residues long. CDR1 KGHDR and CDR2 SFDVKD come from the germline V gene. The V segment lost 9 bases and the J segment 5 bases; nucleotides outside the gene matches: 4.

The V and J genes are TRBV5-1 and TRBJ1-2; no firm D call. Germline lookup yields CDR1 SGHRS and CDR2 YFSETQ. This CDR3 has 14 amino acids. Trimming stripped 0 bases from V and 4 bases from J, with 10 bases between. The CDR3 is CASSLAGRSYGYTF. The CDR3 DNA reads TGCGCCAGCAGCTTGGCGGGCAGGAGCTATGGCTACACCTTC.

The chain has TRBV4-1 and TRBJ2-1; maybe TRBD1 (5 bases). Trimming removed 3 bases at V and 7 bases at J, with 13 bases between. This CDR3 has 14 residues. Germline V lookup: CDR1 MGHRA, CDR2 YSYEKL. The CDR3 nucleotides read TGCGCCAGCAGCCAGGACCCCTCAGGGAATGAGCAGTTCTTC. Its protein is CASSQDPSGNEQFF.

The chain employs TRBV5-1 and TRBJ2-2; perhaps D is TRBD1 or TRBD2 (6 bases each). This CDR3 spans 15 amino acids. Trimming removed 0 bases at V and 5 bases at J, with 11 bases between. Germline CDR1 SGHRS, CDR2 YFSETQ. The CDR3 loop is CASSLDGGRTGELFF. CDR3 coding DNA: TGCGCCAGCAGCTTGGACGGGGGCCGGACCGGGGAGCTGTTTTTT. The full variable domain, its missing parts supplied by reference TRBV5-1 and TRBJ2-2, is KAGVTQTPRYLIKTRGQQVTLSCSPISGHRSVSWYQQTPGQGLQFLFEYFSETQRNKGNFPGRFSGRQFSNSRSEMNVSTLELGDSALYLCASSLDGGRTGELFFGEGSRLTVL.

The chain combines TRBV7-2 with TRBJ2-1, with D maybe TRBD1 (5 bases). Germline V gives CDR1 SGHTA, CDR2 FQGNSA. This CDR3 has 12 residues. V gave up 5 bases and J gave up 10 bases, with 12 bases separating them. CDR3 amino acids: CASSRRQYEQFF. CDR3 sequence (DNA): TGTGCCAGCAGCCGCCGACAGTACGAGCAGTTCTTC. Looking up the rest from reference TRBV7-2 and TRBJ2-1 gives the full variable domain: GAGVSQSPSNKVTEKGKDVELRCDPISGHTALYWYRQSLGQGLEFLIYFQGNSAPDKSGLPSDRFSAERTGGSVSTLTIQRTQQEDSAVYLCASSRRQYEQFFGPGTRLTVL.

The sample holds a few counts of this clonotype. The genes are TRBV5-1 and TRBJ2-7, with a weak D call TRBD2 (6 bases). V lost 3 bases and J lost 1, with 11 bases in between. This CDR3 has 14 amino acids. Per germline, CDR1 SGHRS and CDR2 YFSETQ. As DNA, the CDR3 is TGCGCCAGCAGCTGGGGGGACGGATCCTACGAGCAGTACGTC. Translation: CASSWGDGSYEQYV.

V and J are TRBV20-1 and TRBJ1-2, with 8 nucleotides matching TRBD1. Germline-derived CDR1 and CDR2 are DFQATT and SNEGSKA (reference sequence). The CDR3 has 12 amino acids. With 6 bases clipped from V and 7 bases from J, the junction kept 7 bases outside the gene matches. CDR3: CSAPGTGTGYTF. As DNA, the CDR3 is TGCAGTGCGCCAGGGACAGGCACTGGCTACACCTTC.

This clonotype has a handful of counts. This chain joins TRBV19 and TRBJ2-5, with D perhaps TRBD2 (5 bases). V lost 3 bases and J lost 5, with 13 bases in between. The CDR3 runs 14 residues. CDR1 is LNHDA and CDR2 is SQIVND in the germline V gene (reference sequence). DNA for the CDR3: TGTGCCAGTAGTATGGAAGCCCGGAGGGAGACCCAGTACTTC. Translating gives CASSMEARRETQYF.

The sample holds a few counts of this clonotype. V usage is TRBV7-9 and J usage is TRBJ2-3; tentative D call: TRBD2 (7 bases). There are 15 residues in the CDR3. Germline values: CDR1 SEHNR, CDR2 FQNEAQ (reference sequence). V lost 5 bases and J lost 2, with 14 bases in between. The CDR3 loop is CASSPRGAPTDTQYF. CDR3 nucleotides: TGTGCCAGCAGCCCCCGGGGGGCCCCCACAGATACGCAGTATTTT.

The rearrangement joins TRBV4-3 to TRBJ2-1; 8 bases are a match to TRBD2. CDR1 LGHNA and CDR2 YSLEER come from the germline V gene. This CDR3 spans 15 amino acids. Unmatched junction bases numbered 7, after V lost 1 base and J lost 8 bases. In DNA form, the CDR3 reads TGCGCCAGCAGCCAAGGAAACGGGGGGGCGTATGAGCAGTTCTTC. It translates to CASSQGNGGAYEQFF.

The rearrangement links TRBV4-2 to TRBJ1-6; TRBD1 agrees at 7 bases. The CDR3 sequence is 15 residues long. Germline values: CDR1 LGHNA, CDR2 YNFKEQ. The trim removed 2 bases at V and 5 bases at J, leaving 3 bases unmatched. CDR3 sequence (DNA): TGTGCCAGCAGCCAATGGGGACAGAATAATTCACCCCTCCACTTT. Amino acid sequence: CASSQWGQNNSPLHF.

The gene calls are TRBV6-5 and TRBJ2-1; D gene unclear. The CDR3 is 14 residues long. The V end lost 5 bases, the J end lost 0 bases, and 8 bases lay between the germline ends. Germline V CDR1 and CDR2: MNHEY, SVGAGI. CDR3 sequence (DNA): TGTGCCAGCAGTCCCCAGCCCTCCTACAATGAGCAGTTCTTC. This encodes CASSPQPSYNEQFF.

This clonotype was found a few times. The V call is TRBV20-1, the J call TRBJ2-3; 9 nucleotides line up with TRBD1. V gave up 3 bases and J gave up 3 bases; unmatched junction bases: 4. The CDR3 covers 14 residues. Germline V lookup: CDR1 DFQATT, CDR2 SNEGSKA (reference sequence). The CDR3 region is CSASGTGRTDTQYF. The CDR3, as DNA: TGCAGTGCTAGCGGGACAGGGAGGACAGATACGCAGTATTTT.

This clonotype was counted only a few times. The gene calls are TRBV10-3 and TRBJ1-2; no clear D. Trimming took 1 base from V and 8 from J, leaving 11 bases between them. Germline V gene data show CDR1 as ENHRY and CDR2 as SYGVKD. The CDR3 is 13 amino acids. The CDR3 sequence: CAISEFDWEGYTF. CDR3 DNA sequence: TGTGCCATCAGTGAGTTCGACTGGGAGGGCTACACCTTC.